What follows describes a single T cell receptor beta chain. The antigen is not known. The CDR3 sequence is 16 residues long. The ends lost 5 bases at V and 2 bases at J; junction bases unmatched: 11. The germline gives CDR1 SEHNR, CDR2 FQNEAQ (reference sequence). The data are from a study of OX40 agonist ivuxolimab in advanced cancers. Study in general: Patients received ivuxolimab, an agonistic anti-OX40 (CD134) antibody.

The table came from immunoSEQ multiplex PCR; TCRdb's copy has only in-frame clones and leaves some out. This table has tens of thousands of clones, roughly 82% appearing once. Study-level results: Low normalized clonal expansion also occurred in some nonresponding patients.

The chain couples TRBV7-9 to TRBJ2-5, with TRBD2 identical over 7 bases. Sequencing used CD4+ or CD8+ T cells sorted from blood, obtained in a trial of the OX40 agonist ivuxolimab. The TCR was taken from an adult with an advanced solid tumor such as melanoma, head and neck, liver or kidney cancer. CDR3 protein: CASSASREALQETQYF. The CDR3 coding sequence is TGTGCCAGCAGCGCGAGCCGGGAGGCCTTACAAGAGACCCAGTACTTC.